A selection of T cell receptor beta chains follows, all from one sample in a study of blood T cell repertoires in COVID-19. Produced via immunoSEQ multiplex PCR; TCRdb's table is partial and in-frame only. Among some 350,000 clones, 90% to 95% were seen once, and the ten largest hold around 3.3%. The sample taken for sequencing was peripheral blood. The source is a woman under 30 who had recovered from COVID-19. Each CDR3 is given with its conserved first and last residue.

V | CDR3
TRBV7-9 | CASSFQAGSYNEQFF
TRBV4-3 | CASSQVAGAGANVLTF
TRBV18 | CASSPPGGLAGAYNEQFF
TRBV28 | CASSLRTSSGNTIYF
TRBV3-1/TRBV3-2 | CASSLRTSLNTGELFF
TRBV27 | CASSLGALAGGADTQYF
TRBV5-1 | CASSYRTGGEQNEKLFF
TRBV25-1 | CASSDQTSGNQETQYF
TRBV5-1 | CASKWTGNSPLHF
TRBV4-3 | CASSQDRTGRYGYTF
TRBV6-2/TRBV6-3 | CASSWSGTKNIQYF
TRBV19 | CASSSTGGSNQPQHF
TRBV5-8 | CASRLRGIRTDTQYF
TRBV5-1 | CASSKRERTETQYF
TRBV9 | CASSVGGGHTDTQYF
TRBV19 | CASSPVPGLAGRRFKELFF
TRBV9 | CASSVAGTGATEAFF
TRBV6-5 | CASSSLQPQHF
TRBV5-1 | CASSETGNGYTF
TRBV10-1 | CASSEPSGRPSSYNEQFF
TRBV21-1 | CASSKVPGTGGGETQYF